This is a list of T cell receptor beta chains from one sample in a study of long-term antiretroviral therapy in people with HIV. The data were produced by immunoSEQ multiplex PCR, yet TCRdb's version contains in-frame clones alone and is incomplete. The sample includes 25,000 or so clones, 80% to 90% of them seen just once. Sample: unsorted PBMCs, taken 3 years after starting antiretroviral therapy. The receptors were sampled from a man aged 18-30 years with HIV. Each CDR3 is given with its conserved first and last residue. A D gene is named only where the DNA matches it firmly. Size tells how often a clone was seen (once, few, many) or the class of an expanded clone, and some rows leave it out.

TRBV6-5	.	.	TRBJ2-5	CASSFSLETQYF	TGTGCCAGCAGTTTTTCTCTAGAGACCCAGTACTTC
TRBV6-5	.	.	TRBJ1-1	CASSYLGTEAFF	TGTGCCAGCAGTTACTTAGGCACTGAAGCTTTCTTT
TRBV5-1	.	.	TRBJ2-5	CASSLSPASEETQYF	TGCGCCAGCAGCTTGAGCCCGGCCTCAGAAGAGACCCAGTACTTC
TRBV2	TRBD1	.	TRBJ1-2	CASAPWDSSNYGYTF	TGTGCCAGCGCCCCATGGGACAGTTCTAACTATGGCTACACCTTC
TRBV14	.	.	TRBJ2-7	CASSQVMTIGSEQYF	TGTGCCAGCAGCCAAGTAATGACAATTGGGTCCGAGCAGTACTTC
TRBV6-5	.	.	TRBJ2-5	CASSYSANQETQYF	TGTGCCAGCAGTTACTCGGCTAACCAAGAGACCCAGTACTTC
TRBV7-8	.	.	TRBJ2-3	CASSLWWGTQYF	TGTGCCAGCAGCTTATGGTGGGGTACGCAGTATTTT
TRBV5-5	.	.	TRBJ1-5	CASSLTDRSQPQHF	TGTGCCAGCAGCTTGACAGACCGGTCTCAGCCCCAGCATTTT
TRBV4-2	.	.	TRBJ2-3	CASSQDLPRTSTDTQYF	TGTGCCAGCAGCCAAGACCTGCCGCGGACTAGCACAGATACGCAGTATTTT
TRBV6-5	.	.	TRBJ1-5	CASSRQRDSNQPQHF	TGTGCCAGCAGTCGACAGCGGGATAGCAATCAGCCCCAGCATTTT
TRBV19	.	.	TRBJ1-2	CASRTQGWDGYTF	TGTGCCAGTAGGACACAGGGCTGGGATGGCTACACCTTC
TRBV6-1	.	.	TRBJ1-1	CASSDNSENTEAFF	TGTGCCAGCAGTGATAACAGCGAGAACACTGAAGCTTTCTTT
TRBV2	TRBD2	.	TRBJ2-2	CASSETGGSSGELFF	TGTGCCAGCAGTGAGACGGGGGGGTCATCCGGGGAGCTGTTTTTT
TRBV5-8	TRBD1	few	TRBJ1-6	CASSPPGGSNSPLHF	TGTGCCAGCAGCCCCCCAGGGGGCAGTAACTCACCCCTCCACTTT
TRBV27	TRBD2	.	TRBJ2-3	CASISTSQSTDTQYF	TGTGCCAGCATATCGACTAGCCAGTCCACAGATACGCAGTATTTT
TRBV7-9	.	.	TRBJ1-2	CASSLAGGRTNYGYTF	TGTGCCAGCAGCTTAGCGGGGGGCCGGACTAACTATGGCTACACCTTC
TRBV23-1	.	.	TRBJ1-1	CASSPIKATLNTEAFF	TGCGCCAGCAGCCCAATAAAGGCGACCTTAAACACTGAAGCTTTCTTT
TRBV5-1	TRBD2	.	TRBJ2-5	CASSLGLAGGEETQYF	TGCGCCAGCAGCCTTGGACTAGCGGGGGGGGAAGAGACCCAGTACTTC
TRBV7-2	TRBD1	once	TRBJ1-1	CASSSQGDTEAFF	TGTGCCAGCAGCTCACAGGGGGACACTGAAGCTTTCTTT
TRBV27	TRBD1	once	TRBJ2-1	CASSRDRGLNEQFF	TGTGCCAGCAGCAGGGACAGGGGGCTTAATGAGCAGTTCTTC
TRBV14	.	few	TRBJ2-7	CASSLWGEQYF	TGTGCCAGCAGCCTCTGGGGTGAGCAGTACTTC
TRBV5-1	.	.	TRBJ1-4	CASSARRGTNEKLFF	TGCGCCAGCAGCGCCCGGAGGGGAACTAATGAAAAACTGTTTTTT
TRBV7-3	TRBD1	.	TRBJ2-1	CASSRDSSNEQFF	TGTGCCAGCAGCCGGGACAGCAGCAATGAGCAGTTCTTC
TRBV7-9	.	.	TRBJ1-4	CASSLVRGPNEKLFF	TGTGCCAGCAGCTTAGTACGGGGACCGAATGAAAAACTGTTTTTT
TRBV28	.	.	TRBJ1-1	CASRKTGGNTEAFF	TGTGCCAGCAGAAAGACAGGTGGGAACACTGAAGCTTTCTTT
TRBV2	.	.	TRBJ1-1	CASSPRGGRVSPAEAFF	TGTGCCAGCTCCCCGAGGGGTGGCAGGGTGAGTCCGGCTGAAGCTTTCTTT
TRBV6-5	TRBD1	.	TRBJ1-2	CASSPGQTYYGYTF	TGTGCCAGCAGCCCGGGACAGACTTACTATGGCTACACCTTC
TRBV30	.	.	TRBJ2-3	CAWARDTNTDTQYF	TGTGCCTGGGCACGGGACACCAACACAGATACGCAGTATTTT
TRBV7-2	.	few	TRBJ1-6	CASSLRSGQDYSPLHF	TGTGCCAGCAGCTTACGGTCTGGACAAGATTATTCACCCCTCCACTTT
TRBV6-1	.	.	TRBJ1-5	CASSIEDSNQPQHF	TGTGCCAGCAGTATCGAGGATAGCAATCAGCCCCAGCATTTT
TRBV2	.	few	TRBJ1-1	CASSEALNMNTEAFF	TGTGCCAGCAGTGAAGCGTTAAACATGAACACTGAAGCTTTCTTT
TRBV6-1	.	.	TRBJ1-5	CASSVLRQPQHF	TGTGCCAGCAGCGTCCTCAGACAGCCCCAGCATTTT
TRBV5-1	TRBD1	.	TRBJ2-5	CASSPGTEETQYF	TGCGCCAGCAGCCCCGGGACAGAAGAGACCCAGTACTTC
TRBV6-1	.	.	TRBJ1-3	CASSELRSGNTIYF	TGTGCCAGCAGTGAACTTCGCTCTGGAAACACCATATATTTT
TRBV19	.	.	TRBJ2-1	CASSIGWRDRFFF	TGTGCCAGTAGTATAGGGTGGCGAGATAGATTTTTCTTC
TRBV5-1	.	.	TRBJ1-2	CASSASGDGYTF	TGCGCCAGCAGCGCCTCAGGGGATGGCTACACCTTC
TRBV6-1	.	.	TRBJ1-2	CASSEGVTPANYGYTF	TGTGCCAGCAGTGAAGGGGTGACACCAGCTAACTATGGCTACACCTTC
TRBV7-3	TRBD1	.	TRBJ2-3	CASSLTFGTAGGTQYF	TGTGCCAGCAGCTTAACGTTCGGGACAGCAGGAGGTACGCAGTATTTT
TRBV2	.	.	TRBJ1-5	CASSEQGTLNQPQHF	TGTGCCAGCAGTGAACAGGGCACTCTAAATCAGCCCCAGCATTTT
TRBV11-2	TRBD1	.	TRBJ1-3	CASETGGNTIYF	TGTGCTAGTGAGACAGGGGGAAACACCATATATTTT
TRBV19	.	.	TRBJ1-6	CASSSGLNSPLHF	TGTGCCAGTAGTTCCGGACTTAATTCACCCCTCCACTTT